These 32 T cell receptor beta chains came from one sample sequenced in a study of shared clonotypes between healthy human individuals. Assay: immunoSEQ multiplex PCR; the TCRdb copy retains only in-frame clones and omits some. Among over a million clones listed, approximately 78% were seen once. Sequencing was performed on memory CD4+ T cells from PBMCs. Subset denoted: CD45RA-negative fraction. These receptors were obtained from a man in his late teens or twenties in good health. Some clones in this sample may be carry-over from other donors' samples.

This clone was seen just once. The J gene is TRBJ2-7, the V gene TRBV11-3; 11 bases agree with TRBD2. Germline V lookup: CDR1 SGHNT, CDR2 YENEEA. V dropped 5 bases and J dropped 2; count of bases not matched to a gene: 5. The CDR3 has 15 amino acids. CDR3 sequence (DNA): TGTGCCAGCAGCCCGGGACTAGCGGACACCTACGAGCAGTACTTC. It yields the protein CASSPGLADTYEQYF.

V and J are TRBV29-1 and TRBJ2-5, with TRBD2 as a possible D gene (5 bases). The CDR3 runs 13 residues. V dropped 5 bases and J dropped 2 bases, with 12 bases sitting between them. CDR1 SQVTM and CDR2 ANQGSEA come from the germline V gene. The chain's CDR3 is CSVSGLAQETQYF. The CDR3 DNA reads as TGCAGCGTTTCTGGACTTGCTCAAGAGACCCAGTACTTC.

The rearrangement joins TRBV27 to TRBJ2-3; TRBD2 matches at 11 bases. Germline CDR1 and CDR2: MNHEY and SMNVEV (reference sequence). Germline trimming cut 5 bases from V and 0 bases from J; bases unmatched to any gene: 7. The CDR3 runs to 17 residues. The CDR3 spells CASSPRTSGFSTDTQYF. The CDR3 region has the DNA TGTGCCAGCAGTCCTCGGACTAGCGGGTTCAGCACAGATACGCAGTATTTT.

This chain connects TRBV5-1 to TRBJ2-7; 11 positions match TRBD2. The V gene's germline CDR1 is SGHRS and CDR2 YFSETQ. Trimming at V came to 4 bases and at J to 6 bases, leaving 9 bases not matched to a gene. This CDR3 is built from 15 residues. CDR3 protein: CASSPELAGVVEQYF. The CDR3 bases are TGCGCCAGCAGCCCCGAACTAGCGGGAGTGGTCGAGCAGTACTTC.

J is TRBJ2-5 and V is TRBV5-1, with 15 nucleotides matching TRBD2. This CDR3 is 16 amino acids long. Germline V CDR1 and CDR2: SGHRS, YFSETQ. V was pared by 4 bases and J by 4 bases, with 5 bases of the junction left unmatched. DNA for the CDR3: TGCGCCAGCAGCGCGGGGACTAGCGGGAGGATAGAGACCCAGTACTTC. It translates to CASSAGTSGRIETQYF.

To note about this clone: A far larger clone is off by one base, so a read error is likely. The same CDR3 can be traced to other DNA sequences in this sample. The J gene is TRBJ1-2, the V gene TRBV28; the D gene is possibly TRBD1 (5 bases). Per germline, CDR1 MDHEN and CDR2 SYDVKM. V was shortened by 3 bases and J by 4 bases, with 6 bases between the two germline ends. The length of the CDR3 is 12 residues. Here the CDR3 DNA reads TGTGCCAGCAGTTTCGACAGCTATGGCTACACCTTC. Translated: CASSFDSYGYTF.

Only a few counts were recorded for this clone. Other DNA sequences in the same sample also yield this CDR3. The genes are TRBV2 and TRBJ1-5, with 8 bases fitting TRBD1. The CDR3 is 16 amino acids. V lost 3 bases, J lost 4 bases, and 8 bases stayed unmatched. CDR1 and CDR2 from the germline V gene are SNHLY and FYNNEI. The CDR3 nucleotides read TGTGCCAGCAGTGAGCGACAGGGGCGGGGGAATCAGCCCCAGCATTTT. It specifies CASSERQGRGNQPQHF.

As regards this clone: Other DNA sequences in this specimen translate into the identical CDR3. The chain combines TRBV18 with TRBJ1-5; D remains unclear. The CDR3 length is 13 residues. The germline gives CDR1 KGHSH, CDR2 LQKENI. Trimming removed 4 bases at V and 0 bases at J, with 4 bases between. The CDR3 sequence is CASSLGSNQPQHF. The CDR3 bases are TGTGCCAGCTCACTAGGTAGCAATCAGCCCCAGCATTTT.

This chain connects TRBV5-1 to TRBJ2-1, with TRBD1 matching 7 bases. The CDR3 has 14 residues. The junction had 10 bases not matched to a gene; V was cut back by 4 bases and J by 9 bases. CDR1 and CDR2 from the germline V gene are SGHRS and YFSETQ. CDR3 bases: TGCGCCAGCAGCGATCCGACAGGGTTTGCTGAGCAGTTCTTC. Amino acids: CASSDPTGFAEQFF.

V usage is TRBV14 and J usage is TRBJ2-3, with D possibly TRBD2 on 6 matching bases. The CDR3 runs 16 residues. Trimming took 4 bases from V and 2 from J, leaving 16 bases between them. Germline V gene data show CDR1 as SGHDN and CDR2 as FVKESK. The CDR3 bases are TGTGCCAGCAGCCTCCAGACCGGGGGTTTCACAGATACGCAGTATTTT. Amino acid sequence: CASSLQTGGFTDTQYF.

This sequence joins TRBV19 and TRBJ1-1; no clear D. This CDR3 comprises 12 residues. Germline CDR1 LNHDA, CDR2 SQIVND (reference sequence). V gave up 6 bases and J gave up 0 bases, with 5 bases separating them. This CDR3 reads CASRRMNTEAFF. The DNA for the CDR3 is TGTGCCAGTAGGAGAATGAACACTGAAGCTTTCTTT.

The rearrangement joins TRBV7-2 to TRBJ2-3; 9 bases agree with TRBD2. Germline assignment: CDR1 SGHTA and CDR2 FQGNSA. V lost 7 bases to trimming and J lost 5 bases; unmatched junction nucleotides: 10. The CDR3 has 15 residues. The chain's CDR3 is CASMSSGGRGDTQYF. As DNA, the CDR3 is TGTGCCAGCATGTCGTCGGGCGGGAGGGGAGATACGCAGTATTTT.

This CDR3 is CASSSLGITDTQYF. Here the CDR3 DNA reads TGTGCCAGCAGCTCCTTGGGGATTACAGATACGCAGTATTTT. This chain links TRBV7-2 with TRBJ2-3; D unclear. The CDR3 consists of 14 residues. Germline V gene lookup returns CDR1 SGHTA and CDR2 FQGNSA. Trimming removed 4 bases from V and 3 bases from J, with 11 bases in between.

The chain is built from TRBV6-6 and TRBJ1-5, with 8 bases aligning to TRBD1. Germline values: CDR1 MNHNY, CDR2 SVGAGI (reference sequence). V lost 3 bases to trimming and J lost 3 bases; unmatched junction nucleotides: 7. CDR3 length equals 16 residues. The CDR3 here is CASSYSDRVNNQPQHF. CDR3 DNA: TGTGCCAGCAGTTATTCGGACAGGGTCAACAATCAGCCCCAGCATTTT.

CDR3 DNA sequence: TGCGCCAGCAGCCCAAGGGGCGCAGGGGACAATGAGCAGTTCTTC. This translates into CASSPRGAGDNEQFF. This rearrangement joins TRBV5-1 to TRBJ2-1; maybe TRBD1 (6 bases). The CDR3 is made up of 15 amino acids. The V gene lost 4 bases and the J gene lost 5 bases, with 16 bases spanning the gap. Germline loops: CDR1 SGHRS, CDR2 YFSETQ.

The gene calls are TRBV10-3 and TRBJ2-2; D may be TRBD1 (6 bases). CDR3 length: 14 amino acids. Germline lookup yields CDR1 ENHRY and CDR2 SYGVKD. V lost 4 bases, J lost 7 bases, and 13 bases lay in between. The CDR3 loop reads CAISVLQGHGELFF. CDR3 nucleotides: TGTGCCATCAGTGTTCTACAGGGCCACGGGGAGCTGTTTTTT.

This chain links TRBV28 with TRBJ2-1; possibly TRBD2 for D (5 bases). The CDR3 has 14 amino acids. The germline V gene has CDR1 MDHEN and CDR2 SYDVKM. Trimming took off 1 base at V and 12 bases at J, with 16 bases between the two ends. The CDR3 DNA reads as TGTGCCAGCAGTTTATCGCAGCCTCGGGGAGTGCAGTTCTTC. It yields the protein CASSLSQPRGVQFF.

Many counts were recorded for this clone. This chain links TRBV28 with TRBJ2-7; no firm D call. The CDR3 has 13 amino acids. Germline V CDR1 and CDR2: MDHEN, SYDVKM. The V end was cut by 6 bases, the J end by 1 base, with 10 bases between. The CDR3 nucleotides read TGTGCCAGCAGGCTAATGGAGTCCTACGAGCAGTACTTC. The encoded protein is CASRLMESYEQYF.

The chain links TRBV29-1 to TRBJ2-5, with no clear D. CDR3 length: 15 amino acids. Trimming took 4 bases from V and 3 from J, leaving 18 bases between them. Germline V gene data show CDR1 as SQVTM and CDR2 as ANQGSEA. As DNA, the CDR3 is TGCAGCGTTGGGTCCCGAAATATACTCAAAGAGACCCAGTACTTC. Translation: CSVGSRNILKETQYF.

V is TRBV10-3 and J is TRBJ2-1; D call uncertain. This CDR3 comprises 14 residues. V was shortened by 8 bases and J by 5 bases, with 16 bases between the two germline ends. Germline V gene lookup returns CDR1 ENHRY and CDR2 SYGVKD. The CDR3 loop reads CAIRSAQQDNEQFF. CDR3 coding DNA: TGTGCCATCCGCTCGGCCCAGCAGGACAATGAGCAGTTCTTC.

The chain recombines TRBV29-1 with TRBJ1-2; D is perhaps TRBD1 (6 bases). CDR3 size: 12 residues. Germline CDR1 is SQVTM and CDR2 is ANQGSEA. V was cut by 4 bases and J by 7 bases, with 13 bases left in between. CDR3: CSVARGTSGYTF. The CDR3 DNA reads TGCAGCGTTGCCCGGGGGACATCTGGCTACACCTTC.

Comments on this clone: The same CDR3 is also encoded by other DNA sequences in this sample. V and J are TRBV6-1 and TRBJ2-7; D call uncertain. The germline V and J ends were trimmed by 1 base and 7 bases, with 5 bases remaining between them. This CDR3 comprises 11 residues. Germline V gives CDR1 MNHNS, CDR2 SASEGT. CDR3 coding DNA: TGTGCCAGCAGTGAAGTGGGGGAGCAGTACTTC. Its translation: CASSEVGEQYF.

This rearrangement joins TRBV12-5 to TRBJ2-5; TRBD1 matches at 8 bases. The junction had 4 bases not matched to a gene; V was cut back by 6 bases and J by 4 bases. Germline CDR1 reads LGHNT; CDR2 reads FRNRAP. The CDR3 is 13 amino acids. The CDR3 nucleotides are TGTGCTAGTGGCCCCGACAGGGGAGAGACCCAGTACTTC. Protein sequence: CASGPDRGETQYF.

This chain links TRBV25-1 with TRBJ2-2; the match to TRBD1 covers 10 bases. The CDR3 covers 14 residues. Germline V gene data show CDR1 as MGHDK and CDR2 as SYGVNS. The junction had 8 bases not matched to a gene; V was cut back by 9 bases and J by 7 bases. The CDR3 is CASRQGASFGELFF. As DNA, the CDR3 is TGTGCCAGTAGACAGGGGGCCTCTTTCGGGGAGCTGTTTTTT.

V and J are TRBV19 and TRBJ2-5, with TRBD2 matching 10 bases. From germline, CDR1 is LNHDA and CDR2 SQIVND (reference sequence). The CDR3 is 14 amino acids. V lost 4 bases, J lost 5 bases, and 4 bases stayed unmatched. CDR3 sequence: CASSNSGGRETQYF. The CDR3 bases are TGTGCCAGTAGTAATAGCGGGGGGCGGGAGACCCAGTACTTC.

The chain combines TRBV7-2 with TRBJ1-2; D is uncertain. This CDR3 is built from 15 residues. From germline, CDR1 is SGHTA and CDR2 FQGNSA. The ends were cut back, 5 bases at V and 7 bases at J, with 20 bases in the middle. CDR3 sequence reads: CASSPSGQTSGGYTF. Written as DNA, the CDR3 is TGTGCCAGCAGCCCGAGCGGGCAGACGAGTGGTGGCTACACCTTC.

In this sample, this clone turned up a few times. The CDR3: CASRSSAGNTIYF. The DNA of the CDR3 is TGTGCCAGTAGGTCATCTGCTGGAAACACCATATATTTT. The chain couples TRBV19 to TRBJ1-3; D gene ambiguous. The CDR3 contains 13 residues. Trimming pared 6 bases from V and 2 bases from J, leaving 8 bases between. Germline CDR1 reads LNHDA; CDR2 reads SQIVND (reference sequence).

CDR3 in DNA: TGTGCCAGTAGTTATCGGGAGGGAGTAGATACGCAGTATTTT. This codes for CASSYREGVDTQYF. The V gene is TRBV19, the J gene TRBJ2-3, with 8 bases aligning to TRBD2. CDR3 length equals 14 residues. Germline CDR1 and CDR2: LNHDA and SQIVND (reference sequence). V lost 5 bases to trimming and J lost 5 bases; unmatched junction nucleotides: 6.

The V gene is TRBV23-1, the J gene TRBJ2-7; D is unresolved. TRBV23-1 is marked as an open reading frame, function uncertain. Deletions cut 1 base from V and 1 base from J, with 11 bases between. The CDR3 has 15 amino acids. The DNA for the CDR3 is TGCGCCAGCAGTCAATATTGGCCTAGATCCTACGAGCAGTACTTC. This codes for CASSQYWPRSYEQYF.

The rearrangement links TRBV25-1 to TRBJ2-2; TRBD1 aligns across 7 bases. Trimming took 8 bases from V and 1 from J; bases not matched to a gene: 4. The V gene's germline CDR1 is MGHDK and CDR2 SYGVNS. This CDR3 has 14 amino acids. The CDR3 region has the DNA TGTGCCAGCCGAAGGGACAGGAACACCGGGGAGCTGTTTTTT. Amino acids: CASRRDRNTGELFF. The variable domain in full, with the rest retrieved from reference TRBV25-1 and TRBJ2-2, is EADIYQTPRYLVIGTGKKITLECSQTMGHDKMYWYQQDPGMELHLIHYSYGVNSTEKGDLSSESTVSRIRTEHFPLTLESARPSHTSQYLCASRRDRNTGELFFGEGSRLTVL.

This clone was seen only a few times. The CDR3 reads CASSATGGDYGYTF. CDR3 bases: TGTGCCAGCAGCGCGACAGGGGGGGACTATGGCTACACCTTC. The rearrangement links TRBV6-1 to TRBJ1-2; 9 bases line up with TRBD1. Looked up from germline, CDR1 is MNHNS and CDR2 is SASEGT. The CDR3 consists of 14 residues. Trimming cost V 6 bases and J 3 bases; bases outside gene matches: 5.

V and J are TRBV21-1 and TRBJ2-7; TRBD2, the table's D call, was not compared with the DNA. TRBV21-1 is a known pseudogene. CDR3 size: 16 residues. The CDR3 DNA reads TGTGCCAGCAGCAAAGAGGCCCTAGCGGGAGCCTACGAGCAGTACTTC. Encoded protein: CASSKEALAGAYEQYF.